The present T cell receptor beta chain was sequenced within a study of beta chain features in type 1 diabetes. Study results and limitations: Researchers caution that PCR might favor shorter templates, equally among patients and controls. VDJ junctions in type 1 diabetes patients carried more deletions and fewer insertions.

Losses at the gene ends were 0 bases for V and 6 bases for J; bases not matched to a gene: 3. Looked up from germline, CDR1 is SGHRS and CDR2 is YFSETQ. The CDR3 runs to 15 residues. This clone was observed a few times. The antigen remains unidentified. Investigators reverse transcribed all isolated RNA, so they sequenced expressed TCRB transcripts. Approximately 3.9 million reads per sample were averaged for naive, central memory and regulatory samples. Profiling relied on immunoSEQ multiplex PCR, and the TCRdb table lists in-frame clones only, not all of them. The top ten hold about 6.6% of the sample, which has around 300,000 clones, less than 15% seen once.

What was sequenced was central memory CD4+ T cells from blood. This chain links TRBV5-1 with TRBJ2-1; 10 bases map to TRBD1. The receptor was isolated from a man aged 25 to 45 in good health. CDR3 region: CASSLEGTGVNEQFF. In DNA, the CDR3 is TGCGCCAGCAGCTTGGAGGGGACAGGGGTCAATGAGCAGTTCTTC.